A selection of T cell receptor beta chains follows, all from one sample in a study of patients and donors after allogeneic stem cell transplantation. Each CDR3 protein is one row after TCRdb ran MiXCR on the RT-PCR reads. The sample records about 400,000 distinct CDR3 sequences, under 20% being singletons. Sequenced sample: blood, either unsorted or a sorted T cell fraction (not recorded which). These receptors all come from a human donor who was either an allogeneic HSCT recipient or a stem cell or donor lymphocyte infusion donor (not recorded which). It is not recorded whose cells these are; they may come from a transplant donor. Each CDR3 is given without its conserved first and last residue. Fields, in order: J gene, V gene, CDR3 length, clone size, CDR3 protein. Size tells how often a clone was seen (once, few, many) or the class of an expanded clone, and some rows leave it out.

J gene: TRBJ2-1; V gene: TRBV3-1; CDR3 length: 14; clone size: few; CDR3 protein: ASSFVGTSAYNEQF
J gene: TRBJ2-2; V gene: TRBV7-2; CDR3 length: 13; clone size: -; CDR3 protein: ASSFGPGGTGELF
J gene: TRBJ1-1; V gene: TRBV7-9; CDR3 length: 11; clone size: -; CDR3 protein: ASSLSINTEAF
J gene: TRBJ2-7; V gene: TRBV28; CDR3 length: 11; clone size: -; CDR3 protein: ASSLSQDYEQY
J gene: TRBJ1-1; V gene: TRBV6-2/TRBV6-3; CDR3 length: 13; clone size: few; CDR3 protein: ASEGWGAGNTEAF
J gene: TRBJ2-2; V gene: TRBV12-3/TRBV12-4; CDR3 length: 12; clone size: few; CDR3 protein: AGRQGQNTGELF
J gene: TRBJ1-6; V gene: TRBV4-3; CDR3 length: 13; clone size: many; CDR3 protein: ASSQGDRGNSPLH
J gene: TRBJ1-1; V gene: TRBV5-1; CDR3 length: 13; clone size: many; CDR3 protein: ASSSQGPSNTEAF
J gene: TRBJ2-3; V gene: TRBV29-1; CDR3 length: 13; clone size: many; CDR3 protein: SVPRLVGGRDTQY
J gene: TRBJ2-7; V gene: TRBV20-1; CDR3 length: 11; clone size: -; CDR3 protein: SARPGSSYEQY
J gene: TRBJ1-2; V gene: TRBV20-1; CDR3 length: 11; clone size: few; CDR3 protein: SARRDSPYGYT
J gene: TRBJ2-3; V gene: TRBV7-6; CDR3 length: 14; clone size: few; CDR3 protein: ASSLSLAGGLDTQY
J gene: TRBJ2-1; V gene: TRBV6-4; CDR3 length: 12; clone size: -; CDR3 protein: ASSPGTAYNEQF
J gene: TRBJ1-3; V gene: TRBV7-3; CDR3 length: 11; clone size: -; CDR3 protein: ASSAGPGNTIY
J gene: TRBJ1-1; V gene: TRBV12-3/TRBV12-4; CDR3 length: 12; clone size: many; CDR3 protein: ASSVAGGNTEAF
J gene: TRBJ2-3; V gene: TRBV3-1; CDR3 length: 15; clone size: few; CDR3 protein: ASSPWRTSFGTDTQY
J gene: TRBJ2-2; V gene: TRBV20-1; CDR3 length: 13; clone size: few; CDR3 protein: SASRAGGFAGELF
J gene: TRBJ1-6; V gene: TRBV11-2; CDR3 length: 13; clone size: -; CDR3 protein: ASSLPPGKNSPLH
J gene: TRBJ1-2; V gene: TRBV4-2; CDR3 length: 14; clone size: -; CDR3 protein: ASSRRTGRHNYGYT
J gene: TRBJ2-7; V gene: TRBV6-5; CDR3 length: 12; clone size: -; CDR3 protein: ASSYGTVFYEQY
J gene: TRBJ2-1; V gene: TRBV7-2; CDR3 length: 12; clone size: once; CDR3 protein: ASSGEGRPNEQF
J gene: TRBJ1-5; V gene: TRBV24-1; CDR3 length: 12; clone size: few; CDR3 protein: ATSAVRSNQPQH
J gene: TRBJ2-7; V gene: TRBV11-2; CDR3 length: 12; clone size: few; CDR3 protein: ASSFGRSAYEQY
J gene: TRBJ2-7; V gene: TRBV5-1; CDR3 length: 14; clone size: many; CDR3 protein: ASSFTSGGNSYEQY
J gene: TRBJ1-5; V gene: TRBV7-2; CDR3 length: 13; clone size: few; CDR3 protein: ASSHRGLVNQPQH
J gene: TRBJ1-2; V gene: TRBV4-1; CDR3 length: 14; clone size: many; CDR3 protein: ASSQDPFLENYGYT
J gene: TRBJ2-5; V gene: TRBV20-1; CDR3 length: 13; clone size: many; CDR3 protein: SARDSLSPQETQY
J gene: TRBJ1-1; V gene: TRBV7-9; CDR3 length: 14; clone size: -; CDR3 protein: ASSPPEWGINTEAF
J gene: TRBJ1-1; V gene: TRBV12-3/TRBV12-4; CDR3 length: 9; clone size: many; CDR3 protein: ASTSYTEAF
J gene: TRBJ1-5; V gene: TRBV12-3/TRBV12-4; CDR3 length: 12; clone size: many; CDR3 protein: ASTGSRGNQPQH
J gene: TRBJ1-5; V gene: TRBV7-9; CDR3 length: 12; clone size: few; CDR3 protein: ASSGTGQNQPQH
J gene: TRBJ2-7; V gene: TRBV5-5; CDR3 length: 13; clone size: -; CDR3 protein: ASRQTGPSSYEQY
J gene: TRBJ2-7; V gene: TRBV7-2; CDR3 length: 12; clone size: -; CDR3 protein: ASSFFSEAYEQY
J gene: TRBJ2-5; V gene: TRBV7-2; CDR3 length: 14; clone size: few; CDR3 protein: ASSLQAGGGQETQY
J gene: TRBJ2-3; V gene: TRBV20-1; CDR3 length: 14; clone size: once; CDR3 protein: SARALAGEGTDTQY
J gene: TRBJ2-2; V gene: TRBV27; CDR3 length: 11; clone size: -; CDR3 protein: ASSFLYTGELF
J gene: TRBJ2-5; V gene: TRBV29-1; CDR3 length: 11; clone size: -; CDR3 protein: SVDRVERETQY
J gene: TRBJ2-4; V gene: TRBV7-9; CDR3 length: 14; clone size: -; CDR3 protein: ASSSISMGAKNIQY
J gene: TRBJ2-1; V gene: TRBV20-1; CDR3 length: 12; clone size: few; CDR3 protein: SARVRTAYNEQF
J gene: TRBJ2-5; V gene: TRBV15; CDR3 length: 14; clone size: few; CDR3 protein: ATSSLGLGRAETQY
J gene: TRBJ2-2; V gene: TRBV6-5; CDR3 length: 11; clone size: few; CDR3 protein: ASSYSLSGELF
J gene: TRBJ2-7; V gene: TRBV12-3/TRBV12-4; CDR3 length: 12; clone size: -; CDR3 protein: ASSLGQGADEQY
J gene: TRBJ1-3; V gene: TRBV9; CDR3 length: 15; clone size: few; CDR3 protein: ASSPREVGAGGNTIY
J gene: TRBJ1-1; V gene: TRBV24-1; CDR3 length: 11; clone size: -; CDR3 protein: ATSGGMGAEAF
J gene: TRBJ2-7; V gene: TRBV24-1; CDR3 length: 14; clone size: -; CDR3 protein: ATSDPGTSGGYEQY
J gene: TRBJ2-3; V gene: TRBV2; CDR3 length: 14; clone size: -; CDR3 protein: ASSEATSGGGDTQY
J gene: TRBJ2-5; V gene: TRBV12-3/TRBV12-4; CDR3 length: 13; clone size: -; CDR3 protein: ASSLARKRSETQY
J gene: TRBJ2-2; V gene: TRBV21-1; CDR3 length: 13; clone size: -; CDR3 protein: ASSTPGLHAGELF
J gene: TRBJ2-4; V gene: TRBV24-1; CDR3 length: 14; clone size: few; CDR3 protein: ATSEGGQGPKNIQY
J gene: TRBJ1-5; V gene: TRBV20-1; CDR3 length: 12; clone size: many; CDR3 protein: SARRSVGNQPQH
J gene: TRBJ2-7; V gene: TRBV2; CDR3 length: 11; clone size: -; CDR3 protein: ASTKDYSYEQY
J gene: TRBJ1-4; V gene: TRBV7-9; CDR3 length: 15; clone size: -; CDR3 protein: ASSVGTGVATNEKLF
J gene: TRBJ1-1; V gene: TRBV12-3/TRBV12-4; CDR3 length: 8; clone size: many; CDR3 protein: ASTNTEAF
J gene: TRBJ2-2; V gene: TRBV7-3; CDR3 length: 10; clone size: few; CDR3 protein: ASSLQPGELF
J gene: TRBJ2-6; V gene: TRBV19; CDR3 length: 14; clone size: -; CDR3 protein: ASSKTAHSGANVLT